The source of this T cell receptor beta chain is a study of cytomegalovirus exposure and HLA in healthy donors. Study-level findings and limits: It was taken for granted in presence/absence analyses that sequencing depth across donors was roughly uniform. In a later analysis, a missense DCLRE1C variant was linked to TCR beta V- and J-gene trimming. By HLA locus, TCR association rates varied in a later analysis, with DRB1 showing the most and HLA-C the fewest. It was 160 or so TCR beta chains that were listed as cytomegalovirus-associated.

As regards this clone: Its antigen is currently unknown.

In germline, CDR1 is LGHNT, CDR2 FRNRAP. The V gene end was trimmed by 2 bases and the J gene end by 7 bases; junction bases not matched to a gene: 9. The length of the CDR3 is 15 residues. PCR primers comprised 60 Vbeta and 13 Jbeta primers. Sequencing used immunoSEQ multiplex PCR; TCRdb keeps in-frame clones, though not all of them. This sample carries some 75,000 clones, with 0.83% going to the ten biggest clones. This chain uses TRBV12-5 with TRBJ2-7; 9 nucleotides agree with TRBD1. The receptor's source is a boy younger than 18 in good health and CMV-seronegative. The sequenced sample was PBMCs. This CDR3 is CASGLLGDREREQYF. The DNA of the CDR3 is TGTGCTAGTGGTTTGTTGGGGGACAGGGAGAGGGAGCAGTACTTC.